What follows describes a single T cell receptor beta chain. Its antigen is still unknown. This record comes from a study of shared clonotypes between healthy human individuals. Study details: CD4 naive and memory got three plates each, CD8 naive two, CD8 memory one.

A CD45RA-negative memory subset and a CD45RA+ naive subset were separated from the CD4+ cells. TCRdb's table, derived via immunoSEQ multiplex PCR, lists solely in-frame clones and lacks some. The sample carries some 2.1 million clones, approximately 95% recorded once. CDR1 SGHRS and CDR2 YFSETQ come from the germline V gene. Trimming at V came to 4 bases and at J to 5 bases, leaving 10 bases not matched to a gene. There are 16 residues in the CDR3. Findings and caveats of the study: The diversity represented, both genetic and in exposure history, was limited by few donors. Larger estimated richness was generally seen in naive subsets than in memory subsets.

The chain recombines TRBV5-1 with TRBJ2-2; 8 nucleotides agree with TRBD2. The specimen was naive CD4+ T cells sorted from blood. Indicated subset: CD45RA+ positively selected. The receptor was derived from a man aged 18 to 30 in good health. The CDR3: CASSPGRGQGTGELFF. The CDR3 nucleotides read TGCGCCAGCAGCCCCGGGAGGGGCCAGGGGACCGGGGAGCTGTTTTTT. Filled out from reference TRBV5-1 and TRBJ2-2, the complete variable domain reads KAGVTQTPRYLIKTRGQQVTLSCSPISGHRSVSWYQQTPGQGLQFLFEYFSETQRNKGNFPGRFSGRQFSNSRSEMNVSTLELGDSALYLCASSPGRGQGTGELFFGEGSRLTVL.